This T cell receptor beta chain was captured by sequencing in a study of response to subunit inactivated influenza vaccine (dated by TCRdb to about 2018). Background on the whole study: To follow how T cells responded to a trivalent subunit inactivated influenza vaccine, the researchers relied on deep quantitative profiling of the T cell receptor repertoire. Summary of the overall study and its limitations: It was suggested by the authors that each seasonal influenza vaccination may recruit only a limited number of new T cells.

Relative to germline, V is missing 1 base and J is missing 6 bases, with 3 bases of the junction outside any gene match. CDR1 and CDR2, per the germline V gene, are SGHTA and FQGTGA. The CDR3, from cysteine to phenylalanine, totals 14 residues. Only the CDR3 part of the read is kept: 42 bases, read in frame from the first base. On this clonotype: Its recognized antigen is unknown. No per-base quality is available; no much larger clone lies one base away.

The receptor library was made with RT-PCR. The sequencing machine was an Illumina HiSeq 2500. The raw public reads went through TCRdb reprocessing: fastp at Q25, MiXCR clone calling, in-frame beta chains kept. Each CDR3 protein gets just one entry, which takes the most common genes and DNA from the rows behind it. The sample yields roughly 550,000 distinct CDR3 sequences; 20% to 25% were counted once. The ten largest clones add up to around 2.8% of the sample. This sample also belongs to another study, concerning T cells expressing NK-cell markers. The second investigation adds: 5'RACE template switching, by which a universal primer site and unique molecular identifiers were added, was used to make TCR beta cDNA libraries. TCR beta-chain repertoires were profiled in sorted CD3+CD56+NKG2C+, CD3+CD56+NKG2C- and CD3+CD56-NKG2C+ T-cell subsets from several donors. Seven of the eight sequenced donors were HCMV-seropositive and one was HCMV-seronegative. To restrict sorting to alphabetaTCR-expressing T cells, an anti-gammadeltaTCR antibody was added in several experiments. In more than 5 donors, the dominant CD3+CD56+NKG2C+ clonotypes ranked among the top 10 CD8+ clonotypes, making up about 1.0-8% of CD8+ T cells. Those dominant clonotypes were again the most abundant among CD3+CD56-NKG2C+ cells in a handful of donors, at about 25-60.1%. Whether the expanded NKG2C-expressing T cell clones were specific for HCMV antigens was left unclear. The eight sequenced donors were randomly selected healthy volunteers, three men and five women. A commercial ELISA kit detecting HCMV-specific IgG in serum was used to determine HCMV serostatus. Peripheral blood mononuclear cells were isolated from blood by Ficoll density gradient centrifugation. Using Miltenyi isolation kits, CD4+ and CD8+ T cells were isolated from PBMC through magnetic immunoseparation. Synthesis of cDNA was primed from the TCR beta constant segment and was followed by two consecutive PCR amplification steps. Libraries were sequenced as 2 x 150 bp reads on Illumina HiSeq 2000/2500, MiSeq or NextSeq. MIGEC handled demultiplexing of the reads and grouping by UMI, while MiTCR was used to assemble and quantify clonotypes. To exclude erroneous sequences, any TCR cDNA sequence not supported by at least two reads was discarded. The tcR package was used for downstream repertoire analysis, and clonotypes were matched across fractions by CDR3 nucleotide sequence plus V segment. VDJmatch was used to annotate antigen specificity against VDJdb, with one amino acid substitution in CDR3 permitted.

The receptor was derived from a man between 50 and 59 years old who received an inactivated influenza vaccine. Donor details come from another sample of the same person, matched by shared clones. The rearrangement joined TRBV7-3 to TRBJ2-7, and 10 junctional nucleotides match TRBD2. Sample: CD4+ T cells sorted from PBMCs, taken 11 to 12 days after vaccination. The DNA sequence reads TGTGCCAGCAGCTTAAACAGCGGGAGGGGCGAGCAGTACTTC. It is translated as CASSLNSGRGEQYF.